These T cell receptor beta chains were read from a single sample in a study of T cells after yellow fever vaccination. TCRdb reprocessed the 5' RACE reads with MiXCR, giving one entry per CDR3 protein. In the table there are hundreds of thousands of distinct CDR3 sequences, approximately 12% of which are singletons. The specimen was PBMCs, collected on the day of the yellow fever booster vaccination. The source is a man aged 25-45 years who received the YFV17D yellow fever vaccine. Both conserved end residues are part of each CDR3. Fields, in order: CDR3 DNA, CDR3 protein, D gene, clone size, CDR3 length, V gene, J gene. D genes are given only for firm matches. The size of a clone is reported for some rows only, either as once, few or many, or as a class for expanded clones.

cdr3_nt: TGCGCCAGCAGCTTGGCCTTGGGGGGCTACACAGATACGCAGTATTTT
cdr3_aa: CASSLALGGYTDTQYF
d_call: NA
clone_size: few
cdr3_length: 16
v_call: TRBV5-1
j_call: TRBJ2-3

cdr3_nt: TGCAGCGAATCTAGCGGGAGGGCCAATGAGCAGTTCTTC
cdr3_aa: CSESSGRANEQFF
d_call: TRBD2
clone_size: NA
cdr3_length: 13
v_call: TRBV29-1
j_call: TRBJ2-1

cdr3_nt: TGTGCCAGCTCACCGGAACTAGCGGTTCCCTACGAGCAGTACTTC
cdr3_aa: CASSPELAVPYEQYF
d_call: TRBD2
clone_size: few
cdr3_length: 15
v_call: TRBV18
j_call: TRBJ2-7

cdr3_nt: TGTGCCAGCACCTTCACAGGGGGCGGATTTTATAGCAATCAGCCCCAGCATTTT
cdr3_aa: CASTFTGGGFYSNQPQHF
d_call: TRBD1
clone_size: NA
cdr3_length: 18
v_call: TRBV12-3/TRBV12-4
j_call: TRBJ1-5

cdr3_nt: TGTGCCAGCAGCGTAGCGGGTAACGGAGGCACTGAAGCTTTCTTT
cdr3_aa: CASSVAGNGGTEAFF
d_call: NA
clone_size: NA
cdr3_length: 15
v_call: TRBV9
j_call: TRBJ1-1

cdr3_nt: TGTGCCAGCAGTTTCTTAGGAGTAGGCAGGGTCGCCTACAATGAGCAGTTCTTC
cdr3_aa: CASSFLGVGRVAYNEQFF
d_call: NA
clone_size: NA
cdr3_length: 18
v_call: TRBV6-2/TRBV6-3
j_call: TRBJ2-1

cdr3_nt: TGTGCCAGCAGCCCCAGGGACCCGCGGGGCACAGATACGCAGTATTTT
cdr3_aa: CASSPRDPRGTDTQYF
d_call: NA
clone_size: NA
cdr3_length: 16
v_call: TRBV11-2
j_call: TRBJ2-3

cdr3_nt: TGTGCCAGCAGTTTGAGGCAGACCAACGAGCAGTACTTC
cdr3_aa: CASSLRQTNEQYF
d_call: NA
clone_size: few
cdr3_length: 13
v_call: TRBV27
j_call: TRBJ2-7

cdr3_nt: TGTGCCACTCGACTAAGGGGACAGGGGGCTCCCTACGAGCAGTACTTC
cdr3_aa: CATRLRGQGAPYEQYF
d_call: TRBD1
clone_size: NA
cdr3_length: 16
v_call: TRBV27
j_call: TRBJ2-7

cdr3_nt: TGCGCCAGCAGCTTGGGAGGGGGAGAGAACGAGCAGTACTTC
cdr3_aa: CASSLGGGENEQYF
d_call: NA
clone_size: few
cdr3_length: 14
v_call: TRBV5-1
j_call: TRBJ2-7

cdr3_nt: TGTGCCAGCAGCGACCGGGGGGTAGCGGGAGGACCCTACGAGCAGTACTTC
cdr3_aa: CASSDRGVAGGPYEQYF
d_call: TRBD2
clone_size: few
cdr3_length: 17
v_call: TRBV5-4
j_call: TRBJ2-7

cdr3_nt: TGTGCCAGCAGCTTACAACCAGGGACTAGCGCCGACTCCTACGAGCAGTACTTC
cdr3_aa: CASSLQPGTSADSYEQYF
d_call: TRBD2
clone_size: NA
cdr3_length: 18
v_call: TRBV11-1
j_call: TRBJ2-7

cdr3_nt: TGTGCCAGCAGCCAGCTTGGGAGCCAAGAGACCCAGTACTTC
cdr3_aa: CASSQLGSQETQYF
d_call: NA
clone_size: few
cdr3_length: 14
v_call: TRBV3-1
j_call: TRBJ2-5

cdr3_nt: TGTGCCAGCTCCGTGAAGGGACAGCAAGAGACCCAGTACTTC
cdr3_aa: CASSVKGQQETQYF
d_call: TRBD1
clone_size: few
cdr3_length: 14
v_call: TRBV18
j_call: TRBJ2-5

cdr3_nt: TGTGCCAGCAGCTCAGGGGGGGGAAATACGCAGTATTTT
cdr3_aa: CASSSGGGNTQYF
d_call: NA
clone_size: once
cdr3_length: 13
v_call: TRBV7-2
j_call: TRBJ2-3

cdr3_nt: TGTGCCAGCAGAGGGGGAAGCGGGTACGAGCAGTACTTC
cdr3_aa: CASRGGSGYEQYF
d_call: NA
clone_size: few
cdr3_length: 13
v_call: TRBV14
j_call: TRBJ2-7

cdr3_nt: TGCAGCGTCTCTATTCGATCAACTAATGAAAAACTGTTTTTT
cdr3_aa: CSVSIRSTNEKLFF
d_call: NA
clone_size: few
cdr3_length: 14
v_call: TRBV29-1
j_call: TRBJ1-4

cdr3_nt: TGCAGCGTTGGGGACAGGGGTCAGCCCCAGCATTTT
cdr3_aa: CSVGDRGQPQHF
d_call: TRBD1
clone_size: NA
cdr3_length: 12
v_call: TRBV29-1
j_call: TRBJ1-5

cdr3_nt: TGTGCCAGCAGCTTAGTAGTAACCTACACAGATACGCAGTATTTT
cdr3_aa: CASSLVVTYTDTQYF
d_call: NA
clone_size: NA
cdr3_length: 15
v_call: TRBV7-6
j_call: TRBJ2-3

cdr3_nt: TGTGCCAGCAGTTCCACCGACAGGGCCTATGGCTACACCTTC
cdr3_aa: CASSSTDRAYGYTF
d_call: TRBD1
clone_size: few
cdr3_length: 14
v_call: TRBV12-3/TRBV12-4
j_call: TRBJ1-2

cdr3_nt: TGTGCCAGCACCCACGCGGAGGTCGCAACAGATACGCAGTATTTT
cdr3_aa: CASTHAEVATDTQYF
d_call: NA
clone_size: few
cdr3_length: 15
v_call: TRBV9
j_call: TRBJ2-3

cdr3_nt: TGCGCCAGCAGTATGGACGCCTGGGAGACCCAGTACTTC
cdr3_aa: CASSMDAWETQYF
d_call: NA
clone_size: NA
cdr3_length: 13
v_call: TRBV10-1
j_call: TRBJ2-5

cdr3_nt: TGCAGTGCTTTGACGACCAGCAACCAAGAGACCCAGTACTTC
cdr3_aa: CSALTTSNQETQYF
d_call: NA
clone_size: many
cdr3_length: 14
v_call: TRBV20-1
j_call: TRBJ2-5

cdr3_nt: TGTGCCAGCAGCTTATACCGGGAACATGGCTACACCTTC
cdr3_aa: CASSLYREHGYTF
d_call: NA
clone_size: few
cdr3_length: 13
v_call: TRBV7-2
j_call: TRBJ1-2

cdr3_nt: TGCAGTGCTAGTGTAGCGGGAGAAACGGATACGCAGTATTTT
cdr3_aa: CSASVAGETDTQYF
d_call: TRBD2
clone_size: NA
cdr3_length: 14
v_call: TRBV20-1
j_call: TRBJ2-3

cdr3_nt: TGTGCCAGCAGCCCGAATGGACTAGCCGGCGAGGCCCAGTACTTC
cdr3_aa: CASSPNGLAGEAQYF
d_call: TRBD2
clone_size: NA
cdr3_length: 15
v_call: TRBV5-8
j_call: TRBJ2-5

cdr3_nt: TGTGCCAGCACCCGGGACGGGAGCTCCTACAATGAGCAGTTCTTC
cdr3_aa: CASTRDGSSYNEQFF
d_call: NA
clone_size: NA
cdr3_length: 15
v_call: TRBV6-2/TRBV6-3
j_call: TRBJ2-1

cdr3_nt: TGTGCCAGCAGTCAACAGGAGGTGGTCACTGAAGCTTTCTTT
cdr3_aa: CASSQQEVVTEAFF
d_call: NA
clone_size: many
cdr3_length: 14
v_call: TRBV6-1
j_call: TRBJ1-1

cdr3_nt: TGTGCCAGCAGCTCCCCGGACAGGGGTGAGGACATTCAGTACTTC
cdr3_aa: CASSSPDRGEDIQYF
d_call: TRBD1
clone_size: NA
cdr3_length: 15
v_call: TRBV7-2
j_call: TRBJ2-4

cdr3_nt: TGTGCCAGCTCACCTATCTTAGGCTACGAGCAGTACTTC
cdr3_aa: CASSPILGYEQYF
d_call: NA
clone_size: NA
cdr3_length: 13
v_call: TRBV18
j_call: TRBJ2-7

cdr3_nt: TGCGCCAGCAGCCAAGCTCCGGTCACCGGGGAGCTGTTTTTT
cdr3_aa: CASSQAPVTGELFF
d_call: NA
clone_size: NA
cdr3_length: 14
v_call: TRBV4-1
j_call: TRBJ2-2

cdr3_nt: TGTGCCAGCAGCTTAGTTTCAGGACACCTCTATGGCTACACCTTC
cdr3_aa: CASSLVSGHLYGYTF
d_call: NA
clone_size: NA
cdr3_length: 15
v_call: TRBV7-6
j_call: TRBJ1-2

cdr3_nt: TGTGCCATCAGTGAGTCGGCAGCTGAGCAGTTCTTC
cdr3_aa: CAISESAAEQFF
d_call: NA
clone_size: many
cdr3_length: 12
v_call: TRBV10-3
j_call: TRBJ2-1

cdr3_nt: TGCAGTGCTACATCAGGGGGCCACGAGCAGTACTTC
cdr3_aa: CSATSGGHEQYF
d_call: TRBD1
clone_size: NA
cdr3_length: 12
v_call: TRBV20-1
j_call: TRBJ2-7

cdr3_nt: TGTGCCAGCACTCTATCGGCAACCCTCGGAACCGGGGAGCTGTTTTTT
cdr3_aa: CASTLSATLGTGELFF
d_call: NA
clone_size: few
cdr3_length: 16
v_call: TRBV2
j_call: TRBJ2-2

cdr3_nt: TGTGCCAGCAGTATACCGGGACAGGGGTACAATGAGCAGTTCTTC
cdr3_aa: CASSIPGQGYNEQFF
d_call: TRBD1
clone_size: NA
cdr3_length: 15
v_call: TRBV12-3/TRBV12-4
j_call: TRBJ2-1

cdr3_nt: TGTGCCAGCAGCGTAGCCAGCGGGAGAGGTTACAATGAGCAGTTCTTC
cdr3_aa: CASSVASGRGYNEQFF
d_call: TRBD2
clone_size: many
cdr3_length: 16
v_call: TRBV9
j_call: TRBJ2-1

cdr3_nt: TGTGCCAGCAGCCCAACAGTCGCTCGAGCCAACGTCCTGACTTTC
cdr3_aa: CASSPTVARANVLTF
d_call: NA
clone_size: NA
cdr3_length: 15
v_call: TRBV13
j_call: TRBJ2-6

cdr3_nt: TGCGCCAGCAGCTTGGATTCGTTAGGGACTGAAGCTTTCTTT
cdr3_aa: CASSLDSLGTEAFF
d_call: NA
clone_size: NA
cdr3_length: 14
v_call: TRBV5-1
j_call: TRBJ1-1

cdr3_nt: TGCTGTGCTAATCCGGGACTAGCGGGAGGAACTACAGATACGCAGTATTTT
cdr3_aa: CCANPGLAGGTTDTQYF
d_call: TRBD2
clone_size: NA
cdr3_length: 17
v_call: TRBV20-1
j_call: TRBJ2-3

cdr3_nt: TGCAGTGCTAGAGATGGGTCAGGGTCTGGCTACACCTTC
cdr3_aa: CSARDGSGSGYTF
d_call: NA
clone_size: NA
cdr3_length: 13
v_call: TRBV20-1
j_call: TRBJ1-2

cdr3_nt: TGCGCCAGCAGCTTTGGGCGGGAGGGCGAGCAGTACTTC
cdr3_aa: CASSFGREGEQYF
d_call: TRBD2
clone_size: NA
cdr3_length: 13
v_call: TRBV5-1
j_call: TRBJ2-7

cdr3_nt: TGCTGTGCTAGAAACTCTGCCCCGGGGTTATTCATGGATACGCAGTATTTT
cdr3_aa: CCARNSAPGLFMDTQYF
d_call: NA
clone_size: once
cdr3_length: 17
v_call: TRBV20-1
j_call: TRBJ2-3

cdr3_nt: TGTGCCAGCAGAGACAGCGGGACAGCACTCTTGGGCGGGGAGCTGTTTTTT
cdr3_aa: CASRDSGTALLGGELFF
d_call: NA
clone_size: NA
cdr3_length: 17
v_call: TRBV2
j_call: TRBJ2-2

cdr3_nt: TGCAGTGCTAGAGTACCCAGGACGGGGGAGCAGTACTTC
cdr3_aa: CSARVPRTGEQYF
d_call: NA
clone_size: NA
cdr3_length: 13
v_call: TRBV20-1
j_call: TRBJ2-7

cdr3_nt: TGTGCCAGCCAGGCGGGAGCCAAAAACATTCAGTACTTC
cdr3_aa: CASQAGAKNIQYF
d_call: NA
clone_size: NA
cdr3_length: 13
v_call: TRBV2
j_call: TRBJ2-4

cdr3_nt: TGTGCCAGCAGTTTCCGGACCAACAATGAGCAGTTCTTC
cdr3_aa: CASSFRTNNEQFF
d_call: NA
clone_size: many
cdr3_length: 13
v_call: TRBV6-2/TRBV6-3
j_call: TRBJ2-1

cdr3_nt: TGCGCCAGCAGCCAAGAGGGACAGGGGGCCTTGTTGTCACCCCTCCACTTT
cdr3_aa: CASSQEGQGALLSPLHF
d_call: TRBD1
clone_size: few
cdr3_length: 17
v_call: TRBV4-3
j_call: TRBJ1-6

cdr3_nt: TGTGCCACCAGCAAAAACGGGAGAAAGGAGACCCAGTACTTC
cdr3_aa: CATSKNGRKETQYF
d_call: NA
clone_size: NA
cdr3_length: 14
v_call: TRBV15
j_call: TRBJ2-5

cdr3_nt: TGCAGTGCTAGAGATTTGAGCAGGGCCGGGGAGCTGTTTTTT
cdr3_aa: CSARDLSRAGELFF
d_call: NA
clone_size: NA
cdr3_length: 14
v_call: TRBV20-1
j_call: TRBJ2-2

cdr3_nt: TGTGCCATCAGTGAGTCGACTCGGGTGGCAGAGAGCTCCTACAATGAGCAGTTCTTC
cdr3_aa: CAISESTRVAESSYNEQFF
d_call: NA
clone_size: NA
cdr3_length: 19
v_call: TRBV10-3
j_call: TRBJ2-1

cdr3_nt: TGTGCCAGCTCGGCACTAGCGGGAGGACAATCGACCGGGGAGCTGTTTTTT
cdr3_aa: CASSALAGGQSTGELFF
d_call: TRBD2
clone_size: few
cdr3_length: 17
v_call: TRBV18
j_call: TRBJ2-2

cdr3_nt: TGTGCCAGCAGGCATACAGGCTACAATGAGCAGTTCTTC
cdr3_aa: CASRHTGYNEQFF
d_call: NA
clone_size: NA
cdr3_length: 13
v_call: TRBV11-2
j_call: TRBJ2-1